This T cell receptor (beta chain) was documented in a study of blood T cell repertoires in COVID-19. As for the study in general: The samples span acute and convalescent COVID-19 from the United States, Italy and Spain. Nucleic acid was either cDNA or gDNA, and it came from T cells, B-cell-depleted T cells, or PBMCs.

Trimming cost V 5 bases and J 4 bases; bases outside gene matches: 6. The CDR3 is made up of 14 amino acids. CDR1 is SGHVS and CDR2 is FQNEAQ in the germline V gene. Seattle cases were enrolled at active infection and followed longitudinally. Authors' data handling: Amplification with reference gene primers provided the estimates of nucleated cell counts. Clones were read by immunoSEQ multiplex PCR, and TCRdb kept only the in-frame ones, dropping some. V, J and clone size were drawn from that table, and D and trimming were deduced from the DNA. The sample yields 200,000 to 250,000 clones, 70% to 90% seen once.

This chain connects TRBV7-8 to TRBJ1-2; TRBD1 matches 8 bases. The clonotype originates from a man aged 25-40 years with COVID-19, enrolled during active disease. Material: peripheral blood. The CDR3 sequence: CASSKTGAAYGYTF. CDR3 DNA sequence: TGTGCCAGCAGCAAGACAGGGGCTGCCTATGGCTACACCTTC.